These 9 T cell receptor beta chains originate from one sample sequenced in a study of siplizumab effects on memory and regulatory T cells. TCRdb keeps only in-frame clones here, not all; method: immunoSEQ multiplex PCR. Among approximately 70,000 clones listed, about 90% were seen once. Source material: CD8+ T cells sorted from blood. Receptors originate from a human donor in good health.

The J gene is TRBJ2-5, the V gene TRBV6-4; 7 nucleotides agree with TRBD2. V lost 6 bases to trimming and J lost 2 bases; unmatched junction nucleotides: 9. This CDR3 spans 15 amino acids. CDR1 is MRHNA, CDR2 SNTAGT, per germline. In DNA form, the CDR3 reads TGTGCCAGCAGCCGACTTGGGGGGGAGCAAGAGACCCAGTACTTC. Translation gives CASSRLGGEQETQYF.

This clone has just one count. This rearrangement joins TRBV5-4 to TRBJ1-2; unclear D gene. Germline V gene sequence: CDR1 SGHNT, CDR2 YYREEE (reference sequence). V lost 3 bases to trimming and J lost 4 bases, with 10 bases between them. There are 13 residues in the CDR3. The CDR3 DNA reads as TGTGCCAGCAGCTCTGACACCTTCTATGGCTACACCTTC. Its translation is CASSSDTFYGYTF.

The rearrangement links TRBV7-6 to TRBJ1-1; D gene uncertain. Germline CDR1 and CDR2: SGHVS and FNYEAQ. The V end was cut by 5 bases, the J end by 2 bases, with 12 bases between. The CDR3 sequence is 14 residues long. Here the CDR3 reads CASSPGSYNTEAFF. CDR3 nucleotides: TGTGCCAGCAGCCCTGGATCCTATAACACTGAAGCTTTCTTT.

The chain recombines TRBV5-6 with TRBJ2-3; 9 bases map to TRBD1. Germline loops: CDR1 SGHDT, CDR2 YYEEEE. CDR3 size: 16 residues. Trimming at V came to 0 bases and at J to 2 bases, leaving 4 bases not matched to a gene. This CDR3 is CASSLEGQGLTDTQYF. DNA of the CDR3: TGTGCCAGCAGCTTGGAGGGACAGGGTCTCACAGATACGCAGTATTTT.

CDR3 bases: TGTGCCAGCAGCGTAGCAGGGAGAGAGACCCAGTACTTC. Its protein is CASSVAGRETQYF. This chain links TRBV9 with TRBJ2-5, with D perhaps given as TRBD1 or TRBD2 (5 bases each). Looked up from germline, CDR1 is SGDLS and CDR2 is YYNGEE. V was cut by 0 bases and J by 4 bases, with 7 bases left in between. CDR3 length: 13 residues. The full variable domain, rest sourced from reference TRBV9 and TRBJ2-5, is DSGVTQTPKHLITATGQRVTLRCSPRSGDLSVYWYQQSLDQGLQFLIQYYNGEERAKGNILERFSAQQFPDLHSELNLSSLELGDSALYFCASSVAGRETQYFGPGTRLLVL.

The V call is TRBV10-1, the J call TRBJ2-3; 8 bases match TRBD2. With 5 bases clipped from V and 0 bases from J, the junction kept 4 bases outside the gene matches. CDR1 is WNHNN, CDR2 SYGVQD, per germline (reference sequence). CDR3 length: 15 residues. Here the CDR3 DNA reads TGCGCCAGCAGTCTTAGCGGGATCAGCACAGATACGCAGTATTTT. It encodes CASSLSGISTDTQYF.

The chain combines TRBV7-9 with TRBJ1-3; D is ambiguous. Looked up from germline, CDR1 is SEHNR and CDR2 is FQNEAQ (reference sequence). V was pared by 3 bases and J by 4 bases, with 4 bases between. The CDR3 has 12 residues. The CDR3 nucleotides are TGTGCCAGCAGCTTGCAGGGAAACACCATATATTTT. Residues: CASSLQGNTIYF.

The chain couples TRBV7-2 to TRBJ2-1; 9 positions agree with TRBD2. This CDR3 contains 15 residues. V gave up 3 bases and J gave up 6 bases; unmatched junction bases: 6. Germline CDR1 SGHTA, CDR2 FQGNSA. The CDR3 spells CASSFAGLAINEQFF. CDR3 coding DNA: TGTGCCAGCAGCTTCGCAGGACTAGCGATCAATGAGCAGTTCTTC. Full variable domain (outside the CDR3, taken from reference TRBV7-2 and TRBJ2-1): GAGVSQSPSNKVTEKGKDVELRCDPISGHTALYWYRQSLGQGLEFLIYFQGNSAPDKSGLPSDRFSAERTGGSVSTLTIQRTQQEDSAVYLCASSFAGLAINEQFFGPGTRLTVL.

V and J are TRBV19 and TRBJ2-1, with 10 bases that match TRBD2. CDR3 length: 18 residues. Germline V gives CDR1 LNHDA, CDR2 SQIVND (reference sequence). J lost 7 bases, V lost 1 base, and 13 bases had no gene match. The CDR3: CASSIVPLLAGKGNEQFF. The CDR3 DNA follows: TGTGCCAGTAGTATAGTCCCCCTACTAGCGGGGAAGGGGAATGAGCAGTTCTTC.